This entry lists 27 T cell receptor beta chains sequenced from one sample in a study of CD8 T cells in ankylosing spondylitis. From the 5' RACE reads, TCRdb called clonotypes with MiXCR, one entry per CDR3 protein. Altogether 220,000 or so distinct CDR3 sequences are present, about 11% being singletons, with the ten largest covering roughly a fifth. Sample: blood, either unsorted or a sorted T cell fraction (not recorded which). The receptors stem from a male donor with ankylosing spondylitis or in good health (not recorded which).

This rearrangement joins TRBV3-1 to TRBJ2-3; D is undetermined. Between the trimmed V and J ends, which lost 3 bases and 1 base, there was a span of 14 bases. This CDR3 contains 16 residues. The germline gives CDR1 LGHDT, CDR2 YNNKEL (reference sequence). The CDR3 sequence is CASSQVPGWGTDTQYF. Here the CDR3 DNA reads TGTGCCAGCAGCCAGGTCCCCGGATGGGGCACAGATACGCAGTATTTT.

This clonotype appeared many times. The rearrangement links TRBV29-1 to TRBJ1-4; 10 bases align to TRBD1. The CDR3 has 14 residues. With V trimmed by 6 bases and J by 7 bases, 8 bases remained unmatched. Germline loops: CDR1 SQVTM, CDR2 ANQGSEA. The CDR3 DNA reads TGCAGCGTCAAAACGACAGGGGGCGGTGAAAAACTGTTTTTT. This codes for CSVKTTGGGEKLFF.

This clonotype was detected ten times or more. The chain combines TRBV5-1 with TRBJ1-1; D is unclear. The CDR3 contains 14 residues. Trimming shortened V by 0 bases and J by 8 bases, and 14 bases separated the two germline ends. The germline CDR1 and CDR2 sequences are SGHRS and YFSETQ. As DNA, the CDR3 is TGCGCCAGCAGCTTGGCCCCGGGATTGGAGGAAGCTTTCTTT. Residues: CASSLAPGLEEAFF.

The chain recombines TRBV5-1 with TRBJ2-3, with a possible D match to TRBD2 (5 bases). This CDR3 contains 12 residues. Germline lookup yields CDR1 SGHRS and CDR2 YFSETQ. The CDR3 reads CVSGGSTDTQYF. CDR3 coding DNA: TGCGTGTCGGGCGGGAGCACAGATACGCAGTATTTT.

This clonotype has ten or more counts. The genes are TRBV7-3 and TRBJ2-1; tentatively, D is TRBD2 (6 bases). The CDR3 sequence is 15 residues long. CDR1 and CDR2 (germline): SGHTA, FQGTGA. V was pared by 6 bases and J by 6 bases, with 18 bases between. CDR3 sequence reads: CASSPALARSNEQFF. Here the CDR3 DNA reads TGTGCCAGCAGTCCGGCACTAGCAAGAAGCAATGAGCAGTTCTTC.

On this clonotype: This clone may be a read error of a much larger clone one base away. The CDR3 loop reads CASSLSGEGSLGDTQYF. The CDR3, as DNA: TGCGCCAGCAGCTTGAGTGGCGAAGGATCCCTTGGAGATACGCAGTATTTT. The genes are TRBV5-1 and TRBJ2-3; D not certain. Trimming left V 1 base short and J 5 bases short, with 20 bases between. This CDR3 has 17 amino acids. CDR1 and CDR2 from the germline V gene are SGHRS and YFSETQ. Combining the CDR3 with reference TRBV5-1 and TRBJ2-3 gives the whole variable domain KAGVTQTPRYLIKTRGQQVTLSCSPISGHRSVSWYQQTPGQGLQFLFEYFSETQRNKGNFPGRFSGRQFSNSRSEMNVSTLELGDSALYLCASSLSGEGSLGDTQYFGPGTRLTVL.

This clonotype was found many times. The rearrangement joins TRBV12-3 or TRBV12-4 to TRBJ2-2; D uncertain. The CDR3 extends over 14 amino acids. V dropped 4 bases and J dropped 1 base, with 7 bases sitting between them. CDR3 loop: CASSSSLNTGELFF. In DNA, the CDR3 is TGTGCCAGCAGTTCCAGCTTGAACACCGGGGAGCTGTTTTTT.

In its sample, this clonotype was seen many times. V usage is TRBV27 and J usage is TRBJ1-1, with D unresolved. Germline loops: CDR1 MNHEY, CDR2 SMNVEV (reference sequence). Trimming pared 0 bases from V and 0 bases from J, leaving 5 bases between. There are 14 residues in the CDR3. DNA for the CDR3: TGTGCCAGCAGTTTATCGGCTGTGAACACTGAAGCTTTCTTT. It translates to CASSLSAVNTEAFF.

This clonotype showed up just a few times. This chain links TRBV12-3 or TRBV12-4 with TRBJ2-5; D is possibly TRBD1 (6 bases). The CDR3 covers 13 residues. The V end lost 7 bases, the J end lost 4 bases, and 13 bases lay between the germline ends. The CDR3 loop is CASTGLGAETQYF. Written as DNA, the CDR3 is TGTGCCAGCACCGGTTTGGGGGCAGAGACCCAGTACTTC.

Many counts were recorded for this clonotype. The V gene is TRBV20-1, the J gene TRBJ2-7; TRBD2 aligns across 7 bases. With V trimmed by 5 bases and J by 2 bases, 9 bases remained unmatched. The germline V gene encodes CDR1 DFQATT and CDR2 SNEGSKA (reference sequence). This CDR3 comprises 14 residues. CDR3 nucleotides: TGCAGTGCTCCACAAGCGGGGAGTGCCTACGAGCAGTACTTC. Translation gives CSAPQAGSAYEQYF.

The chain carries TRBV3-1 and TRBJ1-1, with D possibly TRBD1 on 5 matching bases. Germline lookup yields CDR1 LGHDT and CDR2 YNNKEL (reference sequence). CDR3 length: 16 amino acids. Trimming shortened V by 3 bases and J by 1 base, and 15 bases separated the two germline ends. CDR3: CASSHLPGVRNTEAFF. For the CDR3, the DNA is TGTGCCAGCAGCCACCTTCCGGGGGTAAGGAACACTGAAGCTTTCTTT.

For this clonotype: With a much larger clone just one base away, this may be a read error. This chain connects TRBV20-1 to TRBJ2-7, with 8 bases that match TRBD2. The CDR3 is 14 amino acids. Germline V CDR1 and CDR2: DFQATT, SNEGSKA (reference sequence). J was trimmed by 4 bases and V by 6 bases; bases with no gene match: 11. This CDR3 reads CSARPDREGYEQYF. The CDR3 nucleotides are TGCAGTGCAAGGCCTGACCGGGAGGGGTACGAGCAGTACTTC.

There are a few counts of this clonotype. The chain couples TRBV6-5 to TRBJ2-7; 7 bases map to TRBD1. V trimming: 4 bases; J trimming: 6 bases; junction bases outside the gene matches: 12. The CDR3 is 15 amino acids. Germline V gives CDR1 MNHEY, CDR2 SVGAGI. Here the CDR3 DNA reads TGTGCCAGCAGTTGGACAGGACCTACTGGCGTCGAGCAGTACTTC. It yields the protein CASSWTGPTGVEQYF.

The V call is TRBV30, the J call TRBJ2-6; perhaps TRBD1 as D (6 bases). V lost 2 bases and J 0 bases, leaving 8 bases between the germline ends. Germline values: CDR1 GTSNPN, CDR2 SVGIG (reference sequence). The CDR3 covers 15 residues. The CDR3 nucleotides are TGTGCCTGGAGTACAGGGCTCTCTGGGGCCAACGTCCTGACTTTC. Its protein is CAWSTGLSGANVLTF.

This clonotype has at least ten counts. The chain links TRBV19 to TRBJ1-5, with TRBD1 matching over 7 bases. Germline loops: CDR1 LNHDA, CDR2 SQIVND (reference sequence). Germline trimming cut 10 bases from V and 0 bases from J; bases unmatched to any gene: 15. The CDR3 spans 17 residues. CDR3 in DNA: TGTGCCACCAAAACCCGACAGGGAAACTTTAGCAATCAGCCCCAGCATTTT. Encoded protein: CATKTRQGNFSNQPQHF.

This clonotype has more than one count but fewer than ten. The chain has TRBV15 and TRBJ2-5; 11 positions agree with TRBD2. The CDR3 runs 17 residues. V dropped 0 bases and J dropped 1; count of bases not matched to a gene: 4. Germline V gene data show CDR1 as LNHNV and CDR2 as YYDKDF (reference sequence). The CDR3 region is CATSRDFGTSGQETQYF. As DNA, the CDR3 is TGTGCCACCAGCAGAGATTTCGGGACTAGCGGCCAAGAGACCCAGTACTTC.

This clonotype turned up a few times. V gene TRBV6-1 combines with J gene TRBJ2-7; 14 nucleotides match TRBD2. The germline V gene has CDR1 MNHNS and CDR2 SASEGT. V dropped 5 bases and J dropped 5; count of bases not matched to a gene: 2. The length of the CDR3 is 14 residues. CDR3 sequence (DNA): TGTGCCAGCAGTCGACTAGCGGGGGGGCACGAGCAGTACTTC. Translated, it gives CASSRLAGGHEQYF.

At least ten counts were recorded for this clonotype. The chain combines TRBV24-1 with TRBJ2-3; no clear D. Between the trimmed V and J ends, which lost 1 base and 5 bases, there was a span of 6 bases. CDR1 is KGHDR, CDR2 SFDVKD, per germline. The CDR3 is made up of 13 amino acids. CDR3 loop: CATSDLPGDTQYF. In DNA, the CDR3 is TGTGCCACCAGTGATTTACCTGGAGATACGCAGTATTTT.

There are many counts of this clonotype. The rearrangement links TRBV3-1 to TRBJ2-2, with unresolved D. The CDR3 totals 12 residues. Trimming removed 1 base at V and 4 bases at J, with 1 base between. Germline assignment: CDR1 LGHDT and CDR2 YNNKEL (reference sequence). The CDR3 DNA sequence: TGTGCCAGCAGCCAAGTCACCGGGGAGCTGTTTTTT. As protein: CASSQVTGELFF.

This clonotype occurred a few times. The chain has TRBV5-1 and TRBJ1-5; no definite D call. The V and J ends lost 0 bases and 0 bases respectively, with 10 bases between them. CDR1 and CDR2 from the germline V gene are SGHRS and YFSETQ. The length of the CDR3 is 16 residues. The CDR3 reads CASSLGGVTSNQPQHF. The CDR3, as DNA: TGCGCCAGCAGCTTGGGTGGGGTAACTAGCAATCAGCCCCAGCATTTT.

At least ten counts were recorded for this clonotype. V gene TRBV9 combines with J gene TRBJ2-2, with unresolved D. Germline V gene sequence: CDR1 SGDLS, CDR2 YYNGEE. The CDR3 runs 15 residues. The V end was cut by 0 bases, the J end by 0 bases, with 6 bases between. The CDR3 region has the DNA TGTGCCAGCAGCGTAGGCAGCTCGAACACCGGGGAGCTGTTTTTT. This sequence encodes CASSVGSSNTGELFF. The variable domain in full, completed from reference TRBV9 and TRBJ2-2, reads DSGVTQTPKHLITATGQRVTLRCSPRSGDLSVYWYQQSLDQGLQFLIQYYNGEERAKGNILERFSAQQFPDLHSELNLSSLELGDSALYFCASSVGSSNTGELFFGEGSRLTVL.

In its sample, this clonotype was seen many times. The chain carries TRBV7-2 and TRBJ1-1, with D hard to call. Germline assignment: CDR1 SGHTA and CDR2 FQGNSA. The CDR3 is 12 residues long. Deletions cut 5 bases from V and 4 bases from J, with 8 bases between. The CDR3 here is CASSPLTTEAFF. The DNA of the CDR3 is TGTGCCAGCAGCCCTCTGACCACTGAAGCTTTCTTT. The whole variable domain, remainder taken from reference TRBV7-2 and TRBJ1-1, is GAGVSQSPSNKVTEKGKDVELRCDPISGHTALYWYRQSLGQGLEFLIYFQGNSAPDKSGLPSDRFSAERTGGSVSTLTIQRTQQEDSAVYLCASSPLTTEAFFGQGTRLTVV.

This clonotype was seen repeatedly, ten times or more. The chain has TRBV7-8 and TRBJ1-2, with a tentative D call TRBD1 (5 bases). The CDR3 length is 14 residues. CDR1 is SGHVS, CDR2 FQNEAQ, per germline. Trimming cost V 5 bases and J 4 bases, with 14 bases left between them. CDR3 nucleotide sequence: TGTGCCAGCAGCAATCCGGGACTACCCTATGGCTACACCTTC. Protein sequence: CASSNPGLPYGYTF. Full variable domain (rest looked up from reference TRBV7-8 and TRBJ1-2): GAGVSQSPRYKVAKRGQDVALRCDPISGHVSLFWYQQALGQGPEFLTYFQNEAQLDKSGLPSDRFFAERPEGSVSTLKIQRTQQEDSAVYLCASSNPGLPYGYTFGSGTRLTVV.

This clonotype was picked up many times. The V call is TRBV3-1, the J call TRBJ2-2; D ambiguous. Deletions cut 5 bases from V and 0 bases from J, with 13 bases between. The CDR3 loop spans 16 amino acids. Germline V lookup: CDR1 LGHDT, CDR2 YNNKEL (reference sequence). CDR3 in DNA: TGTGCCAGCAGCTCTAACGCCGAAGCGAACACCGGGGAGCTGTTTTTT. As protein: CASSSNAEANTGELFF.

In this sample, this clonotype turned up many times. CDR3 in amino acids: CSASQAGDQETQYF. CDR3 nucleotide sequence: TGCAGTGCTAGTCAAGCGGGGGACCAAGAGACCCAGTACTTC. V gene TRBV20-1 combines with J gene TRBJ2-5, with TRBD2 identical over 8 bases. The CDR3 spans 14 residues. The junction had 3 bases not matched to a gene; V was cut back by 3 bases and J by 0 bases. Germline CDR1 reads DFQATT; CDR2 reads SNEGSKA (reference sequence).

In this sample, this clonotype turned up many times. For the CDR3, the DNA is TGTGCCACCAGCAGAGGGGCGGGACAGGGATACGAGCAGTACTTC. Protein: CATSRGAGQGYEQYF. This rearrangement joins TRBV15 to TRBJ2-7; 9 nucleotides match TRBD1. V lost 1 base to trimming and J lost 4 bases; unmatched junction nucleotides: 5. CDR1 is LNHNV, CDR2 YYDKDF, per germline (reference sequence). This CDR3 has 15 residues.

This chain connects TRBV28 to TRBJ2-3; 9 nucleotides line up with TRBD2. Trimming took 5 bases from V and 3 from J; bases not matched to a gene: 12. The CDR3 sequence is 17 residues long. The germline CDR1 and CDR2 sequences are MDHEN and SYDVKM. The CDR3 spells CASSPPAGLAFTDTQYF. The CDR3, as DNA: TGTGCCAGCAGTCCCCCGGCGGGACTAGCTTTTACAGATACGCAGTATTTT.